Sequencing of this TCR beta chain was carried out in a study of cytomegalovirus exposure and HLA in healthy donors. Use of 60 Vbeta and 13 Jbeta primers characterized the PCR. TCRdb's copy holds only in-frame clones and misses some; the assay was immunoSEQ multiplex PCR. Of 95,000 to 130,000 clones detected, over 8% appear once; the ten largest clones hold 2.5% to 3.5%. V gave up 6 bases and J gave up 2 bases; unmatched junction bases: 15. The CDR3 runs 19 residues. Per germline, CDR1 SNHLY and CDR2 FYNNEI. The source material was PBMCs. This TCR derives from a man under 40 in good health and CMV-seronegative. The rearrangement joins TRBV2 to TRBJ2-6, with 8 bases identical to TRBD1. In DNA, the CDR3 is TGTGCCAGCAGCGGAACCGGACAGGGAGTTATTCCTGGGGCCAACGTCCTGACTTTC. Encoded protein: CASSGTGQGVIPGANVLTF.